This is a list of T cell receptor beta chains from one sample in a study of blood T cell repertoires in COVID-19. Clones were sequenced by immunoSEQ multiplex PCR, and TCRdb holds only the in-frame ones, with some missing. Counted here are roughly 260,000 clones, approximately 92% occurring once; the ten biggest clones make up around 2.5%. Sequencing was carried out using peripheral blood. The receptors were gathered from a person in their late teens or twenties with COVID-19, enrolled during active disease. Each CDR3 is given without its conserved first and last residue.

j_gene	len	v_gene	CDR3aa
TRBJ1-5	13	TRBV30	AWSPGPPSNQPQH
TRBJ2-7	13	TRBV4-2	ASSQGSGTDYEQY
TRBJ2-5	9	TRBV5-1	ASSSVETQY
TRBJ1-2	11	TRBV13	ASSATGLRGYT
TRBJ2-7	7	TRBV10-3	AIGPEQY
TRBJ1-1	14	TRBV9	ASSPGDRGDFGEAF
TRBJ1-4	11	TRBV27	ASARSGEDELF
TRBJ2-7	14	TRBV7-8	ASSLELAGFSGEQY
TRBJ2-5	11	TRBV27	ASSPLSQETQY
TRBJ2-1	13	TRBV2	ASSEPASGRNEQF
TRBJ2-1	14	TRBV11-3	ASSSSSGASYNEQF
TRBJ2-7	12	TRBV19	ASSILGVGFEQY
TRBJ2-7	9	TRBV20-1	SATPLLEQY
TRBJ1-5	10	TRBV7-9	ASSVGYQPQH
TRBJ2-1	12	TRBV5-1	ASSLSGTYNEQF
TRBJ1-5	11	TRBV6-1	ASSEYLAQPQH
TRBJ2-7	10	TRBV6-5	ASGGLGDEQY
TRBJ2-1	14	TRBV4-3	ASSQEASGSDNEQF
TRBJ2-7	12	TRBV27	ASSSLDTAYEQY
TRBJ2-5	10	TRBV28	AIRTEGAAQY
TRBJ1-4	10	TRBV28	ASSLLSEKLF
TRBJ2-1	12	TRBV29-1	SVLAGVGNNEQF
TRBJ1-2	13	TRBV5-1	ASRGQGLWYDGYT
TRBJ2-1	10	TRBV5-4	ASSRDSNEQF
TRBJ2-3	10	TRBV11-2	ASSERTDTQY
TRBJ1-1	12	TRBV5-6	ASSFPGGSTEAF
TRBJ2-7	13	TRBV5-1	ASSLSFGQTYEQY
TRBJ2-7	13	TRBV6-1	ASSELAGSSYEQY
TRBJ2-7	13	TRBV6-5	ASRLIDRSSYEQY
TRBJ1-1	11	TRBV7-9	ASSGTGYTEAF
TRBJ2-7	9	TRBV29-1	SVEQNYEQY
TRBJ1-2	12	TRBV6-5	ASSYPGGADGYT
TRBJ1-1	11	TRBV5-1	ASRTGQNTEAF
TRBJ2-1	12	TRBV3-1/TRBV3-2	ASSDGALQGEQF
TRBJ2-3	11	TRBV6-5	ASTPRGGYTQY
TRBJ1-2	14	TRBV27	ASRTIRDNGNYGYT
TRBJ2-1	12	TRBV29-1	SIGGLAGGDEQF
TRBJ2-2	14	TRBV29-1	SVAPREGPNTGELF
TRBJ2-5	15	TRBV6-2/TRBV6-3	ASSYLGLAETQETQY
TRBJ2-5	11	TRBV2	ASSSGMQETQY
TRBJ2-1	15	TRBV15	ATSRDLGTDAYNEQF
TRBJ2-1	12	TRBV5-8	ASSSRQGANEQF
TRBJ1-5	15	TRBV19	ASSRGTPSYSNQPQH
TRBJ2-4	15	TRBV4-1	ASSQPTGPWTKNIQY
TRBJ2-2	12	TRBV7-3	ASSTGTASGELF
TRBJ2-7	11	TRBV29-1	SVEVTTSHEQY